The present entry profiles one TCR beta chain with its context. No antigen is known for it. No base-level quality is on record; no much larger clone is a single base apart. The time point label corresponds to: baseline before first vaccination. Vaccinee samples were obtained from the UK trials COV001 and COV002, which included a single-blind randomized controlled phase 2/3 trial of AZD1222 (ChAdOx1 nCoV-19) in healthy adults. Trial participant PBMC samples were collected at day 0 and day 28 after the second dose for TCRbeta chain sequencing. The CDR3 numbers 13 residues from cysteine through phenylalanine. Kept here is only the CDR3 DNA, which spans 39 bases and is read in frame from base 1. V trim: 1 base; J trim: 7 bases; unmatched bases: 4. From a lookup of the germline V gene (reference sequence), CDR1 and CDR2 are GTSNPN and SVGIG. The data stem from a study of T cell responses to AZD1222 COVID-19 vaccine (dated by TCRdb to 2020 to 2022). The study in broad terms: Because spike-specific TCR depth and breadth did not differ between the two schedules, AZD1222 recipients who got a second dose at roughly 4 weeks were pooled with those who got a second dose at roughly 12 weeks. Trial participants were enrolled by age into 18-55, 56-69 and 70-plus year subgroups, with approximately 150, 28 and 58 TCR-sequenced participants respectively. TCR sequencing was performed for fewer than 250 trial participants, of whom around 200 were given two doses of AZD1222 and approximately 25 were given two doses of MenACWY control vaccine. On the study overall, not on this receptor specifically: The 56-69-year group was small, and its depth increase did not reach significance, likely because of low power. Conclusions about previously exposed vaccinees were limited because only a handful of AZD1222 recipients were SARS-CoV-2 seropositive at baseline. Most participants were white British and females outnumbered males, and the authors suggested that clonal diversity may have been underestimated. After two AZD1222 doses, spike-specific TCR breadth and depth were significantly higher than at day 0 and than in MenACWY recipients. Reportedly, close to half of the unique spike-specific TCRs recognized epitopes lying outside the regions that are mutated in the B.1.351 and B.1.1.7 variants. Because no day 14 peak-response samples were available, the repertoires could be characterized only after the peak T cell response. CD4 TCRs associated with the vaccine covered the entire spike protein, and the dominant responses were in regions 160-218 and 743-854.

The CDR3 regions of human TCRbeta chains were analyzed by immunosequencing. The original pipeline was this. TCRs in the repertoires were compared against a reference library of SARS-CoV-2-specific TCRs that had been generated with the MIRA antigen-specificity platform. Breadth was defined as the fraction of unique TCRs that were SARS-CoV-2-associated, and depth was defined as the fraction of total T cells that were SARS-CoV-2-associated. Using the MIRA data, every spike-specific TCR was mapped to the spike region that the TCR reacted to and assigned to either a CD4 or a CD8 class. Log10-transformed breadth and depth values were compared by one-way ANOVA with Sidak's multiple comparisons tests. The immuneACCESS repertoire file appears here via TCRdb, limited to in-frame rearrangements. These files lack a portion of the clones; in checked studies, under half of the deficit traces to unresolved V genes, and the cause of the others is not known. From that table come the V and J calls and clone size; the DNA was used to work out D and trimming. Recorded for this sample are about 29,000 clones; over 90% of them occurred a single time. The top ten clonotypes cover over 6.5% of the sample.

The chain uses TRBV30 and TRBJ1-5, and TRBD1 matches 7 of the central bases. The receptor was isolated from an adult in good health. The source material was peripheral blood, sampled on day 0 of AZD1222 vaccination. The nucleotide sequence reads as follows: TGTGCCTGGAGTGGACAGGGTGGACAGCCCCAGCATTTT. It codes for CAWSGQGGQPQHF.